These 30 T cell receptor beta chains were all obtained from the same sample, sequenced in a study of cytomegalovirus exposure and HLA in healthy donors. Use of 60 Vbeta and 13 Jbeta primers characterized the PCR. Generated by immunoSEQ multiplex PCR, the TCRdb table keeps only in-frame clones and is missing some. The sample has roughly 130,000 clones, over 75% seen once; the top ten hold 0.45% to 0.55%. Material for sequencing was PBMCs. Receptors originate from a middle-aged woman in good health and CMV-seronegative.

CDR3 sequence: CASSVPGSEQFF. DNA of the CDR3: TGTGCCAGCAGTGTGCCGGGAAGTGAGCAGTTCTTC. The chain recombines TRBV25-1 with TRBJ2-1; TRBD2 might be the D (5 bases). This CDR3 is 12 amino acids long. Deletions cut 4 bases from V and 9 bases from J, with 10 bases between. Germline V CDR1 and CDR2: MGHDK, SYGVNS.

As for this clone: At one boundary the junction diverges from the germline segment, which might be a read error. V is TRBV6-5 and J is TRBJ1-2, with a weak D call TRBD1 (5 bases). CDR3 length: 12 residues. CDR1 and CDR2 from the germline V gene are MNHEY and SVGAGI. DNA for the CDR3: TGTGCCAGCAGAGACAGCTTCTATGGCTACATCTTC. It is translated as CASRDSFYGYIF.

The chain has TRBV5-3 and TRBJ2-5, with D possibly matching TRBD1 (6 bases). TRBV5-3 belongs to the ORF category, with a function that is uncertain. The CDR3 loop spans 16 amino acids. Trimming shortened V by 7 bases and J by 5 bases, and 24 bases separated the two germline ends. This CDR3 reads CARSPSGQGPRETQYF. For the CDR3, the DNA is TGTGCCAGATCCCCCTCAGGGCAGGGGCCCCGGGAGACCCAGTACTTC.

The J gene is TRBJ2-1, the V gene TRBV27, with D tentatively TRBD1 (7 bases). From germline, CDR1 is MNHEY and CDR2 SMNVEV (reference sequence). The ends were cut back, 6 bases at V and 1 base at J, with 19 bases in the middle. This CDR3 spans 17 amino acids. The CDR3 sequence is CASRLAKTGISYNEQFF. The CDR3 DNA sequence: TGTGCCAGCAGACTAGCCAAGACAGGGATTTCCTACAATGAGCAGTTCTTC.

The V call is TRBV5-4, the J call TRBJ1-1, with 9 bases that match TRBD1. From germline, CDR1 is SGHNT and CDR2 YYREEE (reference sequence). Trimming took 5 bases from V and 3 from J; bases not matched to a gene: 8. The CDR3 sequence is 15 residues long. Written as DNA, the CDR3 is TGTGCCAGCAGACCTGACAGGGGGGGGCACACTGAAGCTTTCTTT. Translating gives CASRPDRGGHTEAFF.

The rearrangement uses TRBV11-2 and TRBJ1-2, with D unresolved. Germline CDR1 reads SGHAT; CDR2 reads FQNNGV. With 1 base removed from V and 5 bases from J, the gap between germline ends came to 11 bases. CDR3 size: 14 residues. The CDR3 loop is CASSLVEDEYGYTF. The CDR3 DNA reads TGTGCCAGCAGCTTAGTAGAGGATGAATATGGCTACACCTTC.

The rearrangement uses TRBV30 and TRBJ2-1; D gene unclear. Trimming pared 2 bases from V and 5 bases from J, leaving 4 bases between. CDR1 and CDR2 from the germline V gene are GTSNPN and SVGIG (reference sequence). The CDR3 runs to 11 residues. The CDR3 sequence: CAWSLNNEQFF. The CDR3 DNA follows: TGTGCCTGGAGTCTAAACAATGAGCAGTTCTTC.

V gene TRBV11-2 combines with J gene TRBJ2-7; 10 positions agree with TRBD2. V lost 6 bases, J lost 2 bases, and 13 bases stayed unmatched. CDR1 is SGHAT and CDR2 is FQNNGV in the germline V gene. The CDR3 has 17 residues. The CDR3 sequence: CASRPMLGAGGPYEQYF. CDR3 nucleotide sequence: TGTGCCAGCAGACCAATGTTAGGAGCGGGAGGGCCCTACGAGCAGTACTTC.

In nucleotides, the CDR3 is TGTGCCAGCAGCTTGGACAGGGGGCCGAACACCGGGGAGCTGTTTTTT. The encoded protein is CASSLDRGPNTGELFF. The chain recombines TRBV9 with TRBJ2-2; TRBD1 matches at 11 bases. Per germline, CDR1 SGDLS and CDR2 YYNGEE. The junction had 2 bases not matched to a gene; V was cut back by 4 bases and J by 0 bases. This CDR3 has 16 amino acids.

This clone occurred a few times. V usage is TRBV7-9 and J usage is TRBJ1-1; 8 bases agree with TRBD1. Germline V lookup: CDR1 SEHNR, CDR2 FQNEAQ (reference sequence). V was pared by 2 bases and J by 6 bases, with 11 bases of the junction left unmatched. The CDR3 length is 16 residues. The CDR3 loop is CASSLPLGTGGAEAFF. The CDR3 DNA is TGTGCCAGCAGCTTACCGCTAGGAACAGGGGGAGCTGAAGCTTTCTTT.

This chain uses TRBV7-2 with TRBJ1-2; 10 bases agree with TRBD1. The CDR3 is made up of 14 amino acids. The germline gives CDR1 SGHTA, CDR2 FQGNSA. Unmatched junction bases numbered 3, after V lost 3 bases and J lost 5 bases. CDR3 nucleotide sequence: TGTGCCAGCAGCTTGGGACAGGGGAATTATGGCTACACCTTC. Residues: CASSLGQGNYGYTF. Looking up the rest from reference TRBV7-2 and TRBJ1-2 gives the full variable domain: GAGVSQSPSNKVTEKGKDVELRCDPISGHTALYWYRQSLGQGLEFLIYFQGNSAPDKSGLPSDRFSAERTGGSVSTLTIQRTQQEDSAVYLCASSLGQGNYGYTFGSGTRLTVV.

The J gene is TRBJ1-1, the V gene TRBV5-1; D is uncertain. Trimming shortened V by 0 bases and J by 1 base, and 10 bases separated the two germline ends. The germline V gene has CDR1 SGHRS and CDR2 YFSETQ. The CDR3 extends over 15 amino acids. Here the CDR3 DNA reads TGCGCCAGCAGCTTGGTGGAGACCAGGAACACTGAAGCTTTCTTT. It translates to CASSLVETRNTEAFF.

The chain uses TRBV29-1 and TRBJ1-1, with 11 nucleotides matching TRBD1. The germline V gene encodes CDR1 SQVTM and CDR2 ANQGSEA. V shed 7 bases, J shed 3 bases, and the junction held 7 bases outside the gene matches. The CDR3 is made up of 14 amino acids. The CDR3 nucleotides are TGCAGCGCTTTAGGACAGGGGGCGGACACTGAAGCTTTCTTT. This translates into CSALGQGADTEAFF.

This clone was recorded a few times. An end of the junction does not agree with germline; a read error may underlie this. The J gene is TRBJ2-1, the V gene TRBV5-4; 7 nucleotides agree with TRBD2. The V gene's germline CDR1 is SGHNT and CDR2 YYREEE (reference sequence). The CDR3 contains 14 residues. CDR3 DNA: TGTGCCAGCAGCGGGGGGGACTCCCACAATGAGCAGTTCTTC. Encoded protein: CASSGGDSHNEQFF.

The chain carries TRBV13 and TRBJ2-1; D is possibly TRBD2 (6 bases). Germline CDR1 and CDR2: PRHDT and FYEKMQ (reference sequence). This CDR3 has 12 residues. V dropped 0 bases and J dropped 14 bases, with 11 bases sitting between them. CDR3 nucleotide sequence: TGTGCCAGCAGCTTAGGCGGAGGGTGGGAGTTCTTC. It is translated as CASSLGGGWEFF.

This clone was recorded only once. The chain has TRBV5-1 and TRBJ1-1; the D gene is possibly TRBD1 (5 bases). The germline V and J ends were trimmed by 5 bases and 7 bases, with 12 bases remaining between them. Germline CDR1 SGHRS, CDR2 YFSETQ. The CDR3 has 12 residues. The CDR3 region is CASRLTDDEAFF. DNA of the CDR3: TGCGCCAGCAGATTGACAGATGATGAAGCTTTCTTT.

The genes are TRBV19 and TRBJ2-1, with no clear D. V shed 2 bases and J shed 9 bases, with 17 bases lying between them. The germline CDR1 and CDR2 sequences are LNHDA and SQIVND (reference sequence). This CDR3 is built from 15 residues. In nucleotides, the CDR3 is TGTGCCAGTAGTATAAACGGTGCACTACCCAGTGAGCAGTTCTTC. Amino acids: CASSINGALPSEQFF.

The rearrangement joins TRBV5-1 to TRBJ2-1, with TRBD2 as a possible D gene (6 bases). Germline V gene sequence: CDR1 SGHRS, CDR2 YFSETQ. The germline V and J ends were trimmed by 0 bases and 3 bases, with 10 bases remaining between them. The CDR3 is 15 amino acids. The CDR3 protein is CASSLVGSGYNEQFF. In nucleotides, the CDR3 is TGCGCCAGCAGCTTGGTTGGTAGCGGCTACAATGAGCAGTTCTTC.

The chain combines TRBV7-6 with TRBJ2-1; 8 nucleotides align to TRBD2. Germline CDR1 reads SGHVS; CDR2 reads FNYEAQ. CDR3 length: 12 residues. After removal of 5 bases from V and 9 bases from J, the junction contained 3 bases not matched to a gene. CDR3 region: CASSRGGSEQFF. The CDR3 DNA is TGTGCCAGCAGCCGGGGGGGTTCTGAGCAGTTCTTC.

J is TRBJ2-7 and V is TRBV27, with D perhaps TRBD1 (5 bases). The CDR3 sequence is 14 residues long. V lost 6 bases, J lost 5 bases, and 17 bases lay in between. Germline assignment: CDR1 MNHEY and CDR2 SMNVEV (reference sequence). CDR3 sequence reads: CASRGGAPWDEQYF. CDR3 sequence (DNA): TGTGCCAGCAGGGGTGGGGCGCCCTGGGACGAGCAGTACTTC.

V is TRBV5-1 and J is TRBJ2-2; the match to TRBD1 covers 8 bases. Germline-derived CDR1 and CDR2 are SGHRS and YFSETQ. The V gene end was trimmed by 0 bases and the J gene end by 4 bases; junction bases not matched to a gene: 2. The CDR3 runs 15 residues. This CDR3 reads CASSLGQGSTGELFF. DNA of the CDR3: TGCGCCAGCAGCTTGGGACAGGGGAGCACCGGGGAGCTGTTTTTT.

The chain recombines TRBV11-2 with TRBJ2-2; D perhaps matches TRBD2 (6 bases). This CDR3 spans 16 amino acids. Germline values: CDR1 SGHAT, CDR2 FQNNGV. The ends were cut back, 7 bases at V and 3 bases at J, with 18 bases in the middle. For the CDR3, the DNA is TGTGCCAGCACCCCTCAAGCTAGCGCGTACACCGGGGAGCTGTTTTTT. Its protein is CASTPQASAYTGELFF.

Comment on this clone: Other DNA sequences in the sample encode the same CDR3. The CDR3 region is CASSPPVPTGPSGYTF. The CDR3 nucleotides read TGTGCCAGCTCGCCTCCGGTCCCGACAGGGCCTTCCGGCTACACCTTC. The V gene is TRBV18, the J gene TRBJ1-2, with 7 bases fitting TRBD1. From germline, CDR1 is KGHSH and CDR2 LQKENI. V shed 6 bases and J 8 bases; nucleotides not matched to a gene: 18. CDR3 size: 16 residues.

The V gene is TRBV9, the J gene TRBJ1-1; D unclear. Trimming cost V 0 bases and J 8 bases, with 5 bases left between them. The CDR3 totals 11 residues. Germline V gives CDR1 SGDLS, CDR2 YYNGEE. The CDR3 DNA is TGTGCCAGCAGCGTAGGCGAAGAAGCTTTCTTT. Its translation is CASSVGEEAFF.

The rearrangement uses TRBV2 and TRBJ1-4, with D possibly matching TRBD1 (6 bases). CDR1 and CDR2 from the germline V gene are SNHLY and FYNNEI. Trimming took off 5 bases at V and 3 bases at J, with 13 bases between the two ends. CDR3 length equals 15 residues. CDR3 residues: CASSYRAGANEKLFF. For the CDR3, the DNA is TGTGCCAGCAGTTACAGGGCAGGGGCTAATGAAAAACTGTTTTTT. Drawing the rest from reference TRBV2 and TRBJ1-4, the complete variable domain is EPEVTQTPSHQVTQMGQEVILRCVPISNHLYFYWYRQILGQKVEFLVSFYNNEISEKSEIFDDQFSVERPDGSNFTLKIRSTKLEDSAMYFCASSYRAGANEKLFFGSGTQLSVL.

The chain couples TRBV11-1 to TRBJ2-1; TRBD2 matches at 12 bases. V trimming: 6 bases; J trimming: 1 base; junction bases outside the gene matches: 1. The germline gives CDR1 SGHAT, CDR2 FQDESV (reference sequence). The CDR3 contains 15 residues. In DNA, the CDR3 is TGTGCCAGCAGAGGGACTAGCGGGTCCTACAATGAGCAGTTCTTC. Translated: CASRGTSGSYNEQFF. The whole variable domain, remainder taken from reference TRBV11-1 and TRBJ2-1, is EAEVAQSPRYKITEKSQAVAFWCDPISGHATLYWYRQILGQGPELLVQFQDESVVDDSQLPKDRFSAERLKGVDSTLKIQPAELGDSAMYLCASRGTSGSYNEQFFGPGTRLTVL.

This chain links TRBV19 with TRBJ2-1, with D maybe TRBD2 (5 bases). The V gene's germline CDR1 is LNHDA and CDR2 SQIVND (reference sequence). The V end lost 5 bases, the J end lost 7 bases, and 12 bases lay between the germline ends. The CDR3 has 13 residues. The CDR3 DNA follows: TGTGCCAGTAGTTGGCGGGTTGGGAATGAGCAGTTCTTC. This gives the protein CASSWRVGNEQFF. Looking up the rest from reference TRBV19 and TRBJ2-1 gives the full variable domain: DGGITQSPKYLFRKEGQNVTLSCEQNLNHDAMYWYRQDPGQGLRLIYYSQIVNDFQKGDIAEGYSVSREKKESFPLTVTSAQKNPTAFYLCASSWRVGNEQFFGPGTRLTVL.

This chain uses TRBV5-6 with TRBJ2-1; D is ambiguous. V shed 2 bases and J shed 7 bases, with 10 bases lying between them. The CDR3 runs 13 residues. The germline V gene encodes CDR1 SGHDT and CDR2 YYEEEE. The CDR3 nucleotides are TGTGCCAGCAGCTTTTCCGTATATAATGAGCAGTTCTTC. Its protein product is CASSFSVYNEQFF.

The J gene is TRBJ2-7, the V gene TRBV28, with a tentative D call TRBD2 (5 bases). CDR3 length: 15 amino acids. V was pared by 1 base and J by 2 bases, with 12 bases between. From germline, CDR1 is MDHEN and CDR2 SYDVKM. The CDR3 region is CASSLFGEPTYEQYF. CDR3 coding DNA: TGTGCCAGCAGTTTATTCGGGGAACCCACCTACGAGCAGTACTTC. Variable domain in full (rest from reference TRBV28 and TRBJ2-7): DVKVTQSSRYLVKRTGEKVFLECVQDMDHENMFWYRQDPGLGLRLIYFSYDVKMKEKGDIPEGYSVSREKKERFSLILESASTNQTSMYLCASSLFGEPTYEQYFGPGTRLTVT.

The chain uses TRBV5-4 and TRBJ2-7; 13 bases are a match to TRBD2. J gave up 3 bases and V 0 bases, and 3 bases lay outside the gene matches. Germline CDR1 and CDR2: SGHNT and YYREEE (reference sequence). The length of the CDR3 is 16 residues. The DNA of the CDR3 is TGTGCCAGCAGCTTGGGGGGACTAGCGGGAAGCTACGAGCAGTACTTC. It translates to CASSLGGLAGSYEQYF.